This T cell receptor (beta chain) was sequenced in a study of T cells after yellow fever vaccination. Notes on the study in general: Post-booster repertoires contained most primary-vaccination clones again (roughly 96% CD4, about 88% CD8).

TCRdb reanalysed the 5' RACE reads using MiXCR and keeps one entry per CDR3 protein. The sample records tens of thousands of distinct CDR3 sequences, approximately 6.2% being singletons. This clonotype was observed a handful of times. Its antigen remains unidentified. This clonotype originated in a man aged 18 to 30 who received the YFV17D yellow fever vaccine. This specimen was CD4+ T cells sorted from PBMCs, taken around 14 days after the first yellow fever vaccination.

DNA of the CDR3: TGTGCCACCGGGACAGACCTGCCGGATACGCAGTATTTT. It yields the protein CATGTDLPDTQYF. The chain employs TRBV6-5 and TRBJ2-3; the match to TRBD1 covers 7 bases. The CDR3 has 13 amino acids. Germline values: CDR1 MNHEY, CDR2 SVGAGI. V trimming: 10 bases; J trimming: 6 bases; junction bases outside the gene matches: 10.